A selection of T cell receptor beta chains follows, all from one sample in a study of regulatory T cells in long-lasting Graves disease. TCRdb passed the multiplex PCR reads through MiXCR, listing each CDR3 protein once. This sample carries 450,000 to 650,000 distinct CDR3 sequences, around 15% of them seen once, and the ten largest clones take around a quarter. The same sample was also studied in work on T cells in Graves' hyperthyroidism and ophthalmopathy.

Specimen: peripheral blood mononuclear cells (PBMCs), collected at new diagnosis, from a patient treated with antithyroid drugs. The source is a woman aged 40 to 65 with Graves disease. CDR3s include the opening cysteine and the closing phenylalanine or tryptophan. The D gene is left open where the match is weak. Clone size reads once, few, many, or a class if the clone is expanded.

many,TRBJ2-3,-,TRBV30,11,TGTGCCTGGAGTGTGGGGGATACGCAGTATTTT,CAWSVGDTQYF
many,TRBJ1-5,-,TRBV5-5,13,TGTGCCAGCAGCTTGGGACAGACTCAGCCCCAGCATTTT,CASSLGQTQPQHF
many,TRBJ2-3,TRBD2,TRBV10-1,16,TGTGCCAGCAGTGAATCACGGGGGGTTAGCACAGATACGCAGTATTTT,CASSESRGVSTDTQYF
many,TRBJ1-1,-,TRBV3-1,18,TGTGCCAGCAGTCAAGGTCGGGTTTATAGAGAAGAGAACACTGAAGCTTTCTTT,CASSQGRVYREENTEAFF
many,TRBJ2-5,-,TRBV18,13,TGTGCCAGCAGCCCACCGTCGGTAGAGACCCAGTACTTC,CASSPPSVETQYF
few,TRBJ1-1,-,TRBV12-5,12,TGTGCTAGTGGCCGGGGGCTCACTGAAGCTTTCTTT,CASGRGLTEAFF
few,TRBJ1-2,-,TRBV19,13,TGTGCCAGTAACCCCCGACAGACCTATGGCTACACCTTC,CASNPRQTYGYTF
many,TRBJ1-1,-,TRBV28,16,TGTGCCAGCAGTTCACCCCCCCCTGGGGTACCCGCTGAAGCTTTCTTT,CASSSPPPGVPAEAFF
many,TRBJ1-6,-,TRBV7-2,12,TGTGCCAGCAGCTTAGAGGCGGGATACCTCCACTTT,CASSLEAGYLHF
few,TRBJ1-5,TRBD1,TRBV12-3/TRBV12-4,15,TGTGCCAGCAGCGAGAACAGGGGCCCCAATCAGCCCCAGCATTTT,CASSENRGPNQPQHF
many,TRBJ2-1,TRBD1,TRBV20-1,16,TGCAGTGCTAGAGTCGCGGGACAGGGGGCCTACAATGAGCAGTTCTTC,CSARVAGQGAYNEQFF
many,TRBJ1-1,TRBD1,TRBV9,15,TGTGCCAGCAGCGGCCAGGGGGCCTGGAACACTGAAGCTTTCTTT,CASSGQGAWNTEAFF
many,TRBJ1-2,-,TRBV27,14,TGTGCCAGCAGTGCCTCAGGGGTCCCCTATGGCTACACCTTC,CASSASGVPYGYTF
many,TRBJ2-5,-,TRBV6-5,15,TGTGCCAGCAGTTACGGGGGGGCCTTGGGAGAGACCCAGTACTTC,CASSYGGALGETQYF